This entry describes one T cell receptor beta chain. Antigen: not known. The entry originates in a study of Graves' ophthalmopathy and Graves' hyperthyroidism. Only newly diagnosed hyperthyroidism patients aged 18 to 65, with under 2 months' duration, were enrolled. RNA transcripts yielded amplified TCR beta CDR3 regions. The first-round RT-PCR employed HTBI primers together with the Qiagen OneStep RT-PCR kit. A multiplex PCR was then performed as the second round. One entry per CDR3 protein results from TCRdb running MiXCR on the multiplex PCR reads. The table includes over a million distinct CDR3 sequences, about two fifths detected once. The V end was cut by 6 bases, the J end by 1 base, with 21 bases between. CDR3 length: 17 residues. CDR1 is SGHTA, CDR2 FQGNSA, per germline. Study results and caveats: Thyroid clonotypes that were expanded above 0.001 frequency mostly also appeared in blood.

The sequence was obtained from an adult man with Graves' hyperthyroidism. Sample: peripheral blood or thyroid tissue (not recorded which). The rearrangement joins TRBV7-2 to TRBJ2-5; D possibly corresponds to TRBD2 (7 bases). CDR3 nucleotide sequence: TGTGCCAGCAGTCAAAAAACAGGAGGGGGGGGCCAAGAGACCCAGTACTTC. It yields the protein CASSQKTGGGGQETQYF.